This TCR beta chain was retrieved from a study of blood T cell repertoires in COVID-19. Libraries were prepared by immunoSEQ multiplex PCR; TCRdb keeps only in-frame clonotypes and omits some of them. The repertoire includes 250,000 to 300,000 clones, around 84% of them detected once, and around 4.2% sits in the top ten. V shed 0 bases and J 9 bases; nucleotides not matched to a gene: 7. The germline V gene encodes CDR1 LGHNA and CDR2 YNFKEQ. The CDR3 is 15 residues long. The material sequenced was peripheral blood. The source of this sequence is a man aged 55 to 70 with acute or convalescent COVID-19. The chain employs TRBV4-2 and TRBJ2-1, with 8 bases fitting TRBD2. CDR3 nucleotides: TGTGCCAGCAGCCAAGATCCGCTGACTAGCGCTGAGCAGTTCTTC. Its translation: CASSQDPLTSAEQFF.